The T cell receptor beta chain under discussion was sequenced for a study of OX40 agonist ivuxolimab in advanced cancers. Study context: All patients had ivuxolimab intravenously every 2 weeks at 0.01 to 10 mg/kg.

Study results and caveats: The CD4+ and CD8+ T cells in the blood had expanded clonally by week 6 at 0.1 to 3.0 mg/kg.

The protocol was immunoSEQ multiplex PCR, while the TCRdb copy is restricted to in-frame clones and leaves out a portion. The sample includes around 83,000 clones, under 95% of them seen just once. Germline V lookup: CDR1 SGDLS, CDR2 YYNGEE. There are 16 residues in the CDR3. Unmatched junction bases numbered 13, after V lost 4 bases and J lost 4 bases. Concerning this clone: Antigen: not known.

The chain links TRBV9 to TRBJ2-5; 7 bases align to TRBD2. This clonotype originated in an adult with an advanced solid tumor such as melanoma, head and neck, liver or kidney cancer. Source: CD4+ or CD8+ T cells sorted from blood, taken in a trial of the OX40 agonist ivuxolimab. CDR3 amino acids: CASSWSEAGERETQYF. The DNA of the CDR3 is TGTGCCAGCAGCTGGTCCGAGGCGGGAGAAAGAGAGACCCAGTACTTC.